This T cell receptor beta chain was identified during a study of shared clonotypes between healthy human individuals. Background on the study: For every donor, three CD4 naive, three CD4 memory, two CD8 naive and one CD8 memory plates were used.

CDR3 size: 16 residues. V was shortened by 6 bases and J by 2 bases, with 19 bases between the two germline ends. Germline CDR1 reads LNHDA; CDR2 reads SQIVND (reference sequence). The study's findings and limits: An expected dependence of interdonor clonotype sharing on sequencing depth was noted. It was only blood that was sampled, and tissue repertoires likely differ.

TCRdb keeps only in-frame clones here, not all; method: immunoSEQ multiplex PCR. The data contain roughly 1,600,000 clones, about 98.5% of them seen just once; the ten biggest clones take up approximately 0.4%. A remark on this clone: The target antigen is unknown.

Material for sequencing was naive CD4+ T cells sorted from blood. Specified subset: CD45RA+ positively selected. The TCR originated in a man aged 25 to 45 in good health. The chain employs TRBV19 and TRBJ1-2; possible D gene TRBD1, 5 bases. In DNA, the CDR3 is TGTGCCAGTAGACGAATCAGGGAAAAGACCAACTATGGCTACACCTTC. This codes for CASRRIREKTNYGYTF.